This record looks at one TCR beta chain sequence and its context. The data stem from a study of blood T cell repertoires in COVID-19. Whole-study context: The analysed material was cDNA or gDNA that came from T cells, B-cell-depleted T cells, or PBMCs.

The table came from immunoSEQ multiplex PCR; TCRdb's copy has only in-frame clones and leaves some out. The sample consists of about 63,000 clones, 70% to 80% of them appearing once. Sequenced input: peripheral blood. The receptor's source is a human donor in a cohort sampled during active COVID-19.

In DNA form, the CDR3 reads TGTGCCAGCAGCCCAAAACTAGCGGGAGGTTTAGGGGAGCAGTTCTTC. Translation: CASSPKLAGGLGEQFF. V usage is TRBV9 and J usage is TRBJ2-1, with 12 bases lining up with TRBD2. Germline V gene lookup returns CDR1 SGDLS and CDR2 YYNGEE. This CDR3 is 16 amino acids long. Trimming removed 4 bases from V and 10 bases from J; junction bases left unmatched: 12.